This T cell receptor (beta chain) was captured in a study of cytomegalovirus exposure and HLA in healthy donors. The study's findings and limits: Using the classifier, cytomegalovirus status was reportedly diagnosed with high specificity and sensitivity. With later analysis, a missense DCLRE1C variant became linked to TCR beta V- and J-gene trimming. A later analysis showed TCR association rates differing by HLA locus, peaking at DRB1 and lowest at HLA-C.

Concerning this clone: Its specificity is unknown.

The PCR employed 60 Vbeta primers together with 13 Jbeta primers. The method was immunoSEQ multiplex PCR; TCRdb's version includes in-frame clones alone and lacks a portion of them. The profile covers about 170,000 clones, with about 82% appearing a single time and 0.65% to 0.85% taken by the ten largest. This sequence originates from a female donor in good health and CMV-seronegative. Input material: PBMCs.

In DNA, the CDR3 is TGTGCCAGCAGTTACTCGAACCGGGGATCTGAAGCTTTCTTT. It codes for CASSYSNRGSEAFF. The V call is TRBV6-5, the J call TRBJ1-1; D not resolved. The CDR3 sequence is 14 residues long. Germline values: CDR1 MNHEY, CDR2 SVGAGI. Trimming pared 0 bases from V and 6 bases from J, leaving 11 bases between.